This T cell receptor beta chain emerged from a study of shared clonotypes between healthy human individuals. Study outcomes and limitations: The study's rarefaction showed incomplete sorted-subset sequencing despite large depth. Clonotype sharing among the donors was expected to vary with sequencing depth.

CD8 cells regarded as naive lacked CD45RO, were positively chosen for CCR7, and omitted terminally differentiated effector memory CD45RA+ cells. After removal of 6 bases from V and 2 bases from J, the junction contained 4 bases not matched to a gene. CDR3 length: 16 residues. Looked up from germline, CDR1 is LNHDA and CDR2 is SQIVND (reference sequence). Concerning this clone itself: Its antigen remains unknown.

Profiling relied on immunoSEQ multiplex PCR, and the TCRdb table lists in-frame clones only, not all of them. The data contain about 2.1 million clones, about 93% of them singletons. The TCR originated in a man between 18 and 35 years old in good health. Some clones in this sample may be carry-over from other donors' samples. The J gene is TRBJ2-7, the V gene TRBV19; 16 nucleotides align to TRBD2. Specimen: naive CD8+ T cells from PBMCs. The CDR3 DNA reads as TGTGCCAGTAGCTGGGGACTAGCGGGAGGGCCCTACGAGCAGTACTTC. This gives the protein CASSWGLAGGPYEQYF.